Below, 12 T cell receptor beta chains from the same sample are listed, as sequenced in a study of shared clonotypes between healthy human individuals (dated by TCRdb to between 2020 and 2021). For the CD8 naive samples, CD45RO-negative cells were positively selected for CCR7, yielding a CD45RA+CCR7+ population from which TemRA cells were excluded. The library was made by the immunoSEQ multiplex PCR assay. The table was pulled from immuneACCESS by TCRdb, which kept in-frame rearrangements only. Such tables lose some clones; where checked, under half of the loss comes from unresolved V genes, and the rest has no known cause. Within this sample are approximately 2,000,000 clones, with approximately 92% of them counted one time only. Of the sample, about 1.6% is held by the ten largest clones. The sequencing input was naive CD8+ T cells from PBMCs. The intended sense of this specimen's cell subset or site label: CD45RA+CCR7+. The receptors shown here come from a man younger than 35 in good health. Some clones in this sample may be carry-over from other donors' samples.

This clone was counted once. The chain links TRBV28 to TRBJ1-1, with D uncertain. The CDR3 extends over 14 amino acids. Germline V gives CDR1 MDHEN, CDR2 SYDVKM. Trimming left V 3 bases short and J 6 bases short, with 14 bases between. CDR3 coding DNA: TGTGCCAGCAGTTTCTCAGCGGCTAGCGCTGAAGCTTTCTTT. The encoded protein is CASSFSAASAEAFF.

This clone was observed once. This chain connects TRBV11-3 to TRBJ2-6; D possibly corresponds to TRBD1 (5 bases). V lost 2 bases and J 0 bases, leaving 8 bases between the germline ends. The length of the CDR3 is 16 residues. Germline V gene lookup returns CDR1 SGHNT and CDR2 YENEEA. The CDR3 DNA reads as TGTGCCAGCAGCTTACAGGGCCCCTCTGGGGCCAACGTCCTGACTTTC. This translates into CASSLQGPSGANVLTF.

This clone has more than one count but fewer than ten. The CDR3 sequence is CAISGDQNLEAFF. In DNA form, the CDR3 reads TGTGCCATCAGTGGTGACCAGAACTTAGAAGCTTTCTTT. This chain links TRBV10-3 with TRBJ1-1; D gene uncertain. The CDR3 has 13 residues. Trimming cost V 4 bases and J 8 bases, with 14 bases left between them. CDR1 and CDR2 from the germline V gene are ENHRY and SYGVKD.

This clone showed up just a few times. The CDR3 region has the DNA TGCGCCAGCAGCCAAGTGTCTAGGAGCACTGAAGCTTTCTTT. This codes for CASSQVSRSTEAFF. This rearrangement joins TRBV4-3 to TRBJ1-1; D ambiguous. The CDR3 consists of 14 residues. V was clipped by 1 base and J by 4 bases, with 10 bases between them. Germline assignment: CDR1 LGHNA and CDR2 YSLEER.

As DNA, the CDR3 is TGTGCCAGCAGCCCACTCGTCCGGGGGGCCAACGTCCTGACTTTC. Its translation: CASSPLVRGANVLTF. This sequence joins TRBV27 and TRBJ2-6; D is undetermined. This CDR3 spans 15 amino acids. CDR1 is MNHEY and CDR2 is SMNVEV in the germline V gene (reference sequence). With 6 bases removed from V and 4 bases from J, the gap between germline ends came to 13 bases.

This clone has a single count. The V call is TRBV4-3, the J call TRBJ2-5; tentatively, D is TRBD1 (5 bases). CDR1 is LGHNA, CDR2 YSLEER, per germline. V was pared by 1 base and J by 3 bases, with 15 bases between. The CDR3 sequence is 16 residues long. The CDR3 DNA is TGCGCCAGCAGCCAAGTGTGGAACAGGAGAGAAGAGACCCAGTACTTC. Amino acids: CASSQVWNRREETQYF.

The V and J genes are TRBV27 and TRBJ1-5; D is undetermined. This CDR3 is 13 amino acids long. In germline, CDR1 is MNHEY, CDR2 SMNVEV (reference sequence). The germline V and J ends were trimmed by 4 bases and 5 bases, with 9 bases remaining between them. The CDR3 DNA reads TGTGCCAGCAGTTGGTCCCATTATCAGCCCCAGCATTTT. Translated: CASSWSHYQPQHF.

This chain connects TRBV9 to TRBJ2-6; D not resolved. V was trimmed by 9 bases and J by 0 bases, leaving 16 bases between them. Germline CDR1 is SGDLS and CDR2 is YYNGEE. The CDR3 is made up of 16 amino acids. The CDR3 DNA sequence: TGTGCCACCGCCGCCCAAGCCGGCTCTGGGGCCAACGTCCTGACTTTC. As protein: CATAAQAGSGANVLTF.

Remarks on this clone: The same CDR3 also results from other DNA sequences found in this sample. The J gene is TRBJ2-5, the V gene TRBV27; D is undetermined. In germline, CDR1 is MNHEY, CDR2 SMNVEV (reference sequence). There are 13 residues in the CDR3. The V end lost 2 bases, the J end lost 2 bases, and 6 bases lay between the germline ends. For the CDR3, the DNA is TGTGCCAGCAGTTTAATCGGTCAAGAGACCCAGTACTTC. Its translation: CASSLIGQETQYF.

The chain joins TRBV9 to TRBJ1-4; the D gene is possibly TRBD1 (5 bases). Germline CDR1 is SGDLS and CDR2 is YYNGEE. The CDR3 is 14 residues long. The V gene lost 3 bases and the J gene lost 5 bases, with 11 bases spanning the gap. In nucleotides, the CDR3 is TGTGCCAGCAGCGATCGGGAGGGGAATGAAAAACTGTTTTTT. Its protein is CASSDREGNEKLFF.

This sequence joins TRBV5-1 and TRBJ2-7; weak D call: TRBD1 (5 bases). Trimming stripped 2 bases from V and 0 bases from J, with 9 bases between. Germline assignment: CDR1 SGHRS and CDR2 YFSETQ. The CDR3 runs 14 residues. CDR3 sequence reads: CASSFFRDSYEQYF. CDR3 coding DNA: TGCGCCAGCAGCTTTTTCAGGGACTCCTACGAGCAGTACTTC.

This chain connects TRBV29-1 to TRBJ2-5; D is uncertain. Germline CDR1 SQVTM, CDR2 ANQGSEA. This CDR3 region has 12 residues. V was shortened by 7 bases and J by 9 bases, with 18 bases between the two germline ends. The CDR3 DNA reads TGCAGCGCTTGGGGATCCAAGAGGTCCCAGTACTTC. Protein product: CSAWGSKRSQYF.